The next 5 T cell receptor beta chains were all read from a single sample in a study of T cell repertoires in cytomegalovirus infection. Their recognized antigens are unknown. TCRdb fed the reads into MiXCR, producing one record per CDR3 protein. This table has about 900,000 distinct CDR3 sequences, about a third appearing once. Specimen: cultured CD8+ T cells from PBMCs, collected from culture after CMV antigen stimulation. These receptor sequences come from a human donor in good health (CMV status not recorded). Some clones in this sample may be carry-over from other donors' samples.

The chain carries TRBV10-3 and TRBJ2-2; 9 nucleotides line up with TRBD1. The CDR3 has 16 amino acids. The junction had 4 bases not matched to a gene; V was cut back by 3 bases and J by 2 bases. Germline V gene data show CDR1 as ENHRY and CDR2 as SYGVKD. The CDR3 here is CAISDPGQGNTGELFF. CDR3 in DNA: TGTGCCATCAGTGACCCGGGACAGGGAAACACCGGGGAGCTGTTTTTT.

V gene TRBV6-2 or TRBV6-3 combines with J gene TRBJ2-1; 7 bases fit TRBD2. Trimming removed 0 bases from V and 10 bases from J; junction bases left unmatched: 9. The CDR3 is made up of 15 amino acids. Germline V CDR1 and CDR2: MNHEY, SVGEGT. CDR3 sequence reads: CASSYSRTSRGEQFF. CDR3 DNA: TGTGCCAGCAGTTACTCCCGGACTAGTCGCGGAGAGCAGTTCTTC.

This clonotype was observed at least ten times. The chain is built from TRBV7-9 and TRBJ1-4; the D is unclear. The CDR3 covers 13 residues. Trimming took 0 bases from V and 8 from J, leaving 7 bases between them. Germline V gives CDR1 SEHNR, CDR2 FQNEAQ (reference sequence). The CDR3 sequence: CASSLANGEKLFF. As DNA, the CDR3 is TGTGCCAGCAGCTTAGCGAACGGCGAAAAACTGTTTTTT.

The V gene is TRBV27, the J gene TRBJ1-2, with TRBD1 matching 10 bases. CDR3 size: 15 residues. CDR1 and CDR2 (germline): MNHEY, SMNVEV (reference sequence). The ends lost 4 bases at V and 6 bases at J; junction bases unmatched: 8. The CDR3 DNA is TGTGCCAGCAGTTGGGACAGGGGTAATCGTAATGGCTACACCTTC. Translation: CASSWDRGNRNGYTF.

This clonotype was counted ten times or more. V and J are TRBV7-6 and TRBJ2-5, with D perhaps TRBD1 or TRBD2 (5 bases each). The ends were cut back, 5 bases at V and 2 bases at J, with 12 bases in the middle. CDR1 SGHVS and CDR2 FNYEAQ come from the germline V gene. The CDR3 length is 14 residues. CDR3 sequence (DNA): TGTGCCAGCAGCCCATGGGGGAATCAAGAGACCCAGTACTTC. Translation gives CASSPWGNQETQYF.